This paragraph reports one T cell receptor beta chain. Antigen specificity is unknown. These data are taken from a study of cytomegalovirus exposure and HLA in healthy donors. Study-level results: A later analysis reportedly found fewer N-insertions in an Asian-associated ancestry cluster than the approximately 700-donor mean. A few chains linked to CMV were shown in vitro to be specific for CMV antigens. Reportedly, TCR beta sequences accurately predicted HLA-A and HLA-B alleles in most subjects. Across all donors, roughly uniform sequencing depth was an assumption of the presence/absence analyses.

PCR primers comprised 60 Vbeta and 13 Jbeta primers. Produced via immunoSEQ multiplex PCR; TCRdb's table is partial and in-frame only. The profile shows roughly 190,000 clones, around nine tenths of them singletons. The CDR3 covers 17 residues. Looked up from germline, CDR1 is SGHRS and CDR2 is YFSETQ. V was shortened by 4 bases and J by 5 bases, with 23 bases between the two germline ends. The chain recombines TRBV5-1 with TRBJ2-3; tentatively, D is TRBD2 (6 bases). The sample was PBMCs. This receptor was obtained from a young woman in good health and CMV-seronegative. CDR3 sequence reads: CASSPVGAAGPRDTQYF. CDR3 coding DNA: TGCGCCAGCAGCCCAGTCGGGGCCGCGGGGCCCCGAGATACGCAGTATTTT.